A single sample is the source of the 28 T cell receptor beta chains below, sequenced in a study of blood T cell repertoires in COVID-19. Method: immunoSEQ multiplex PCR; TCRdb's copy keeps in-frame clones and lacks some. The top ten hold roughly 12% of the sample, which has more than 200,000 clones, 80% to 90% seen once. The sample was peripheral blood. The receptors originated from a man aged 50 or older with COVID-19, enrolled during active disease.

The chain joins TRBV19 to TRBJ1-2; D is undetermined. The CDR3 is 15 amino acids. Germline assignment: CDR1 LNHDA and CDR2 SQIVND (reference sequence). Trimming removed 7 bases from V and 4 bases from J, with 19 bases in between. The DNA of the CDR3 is TGTGCCAGTATTCCATCGACATGGCCTGTCTATGGCTACACCTTC. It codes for CASIPSTWPVYGYTF.

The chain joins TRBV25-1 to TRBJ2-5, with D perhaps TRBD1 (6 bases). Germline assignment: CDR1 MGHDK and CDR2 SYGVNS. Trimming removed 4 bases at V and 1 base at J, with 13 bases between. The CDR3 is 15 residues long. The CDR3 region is CASSGPQGTQETQYF. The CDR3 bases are TGTGCCAGCAGTGGACCTCAGGGGACCCAAGAGACCCAGTACTTC.

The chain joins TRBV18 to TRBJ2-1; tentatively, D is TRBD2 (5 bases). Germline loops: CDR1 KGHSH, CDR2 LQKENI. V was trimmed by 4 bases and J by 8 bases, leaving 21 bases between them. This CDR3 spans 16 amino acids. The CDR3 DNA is TGTGCCAGCTCACGAACCTCGGACTTACTAGTCGATGAGCAGTTCTTC. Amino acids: CASSRTSDLLVDEQFF.

The CDR3: CASSRSSQGSGNTIYF. For the CDR3, the DNA is TGTGCCAGCTCACGGTCTTCGCAGGGCTCTGGAAACACCATATATTTT. The chain couples TRBV18 to TRBJ1-3; weak D call: TRBD1 (5 bases). Trimming left V 4 bases short and J 0 bases short, with 13 bases between. CDR3 length: 16 amino acids. Germline loops: CDR1 KGHSH, CDR2 LQKENI.

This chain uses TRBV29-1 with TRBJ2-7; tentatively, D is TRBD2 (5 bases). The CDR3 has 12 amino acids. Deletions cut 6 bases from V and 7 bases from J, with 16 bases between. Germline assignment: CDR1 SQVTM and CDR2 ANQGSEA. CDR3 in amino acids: CSVKSSSSEQYF. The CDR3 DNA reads TGCAGCGTCAAATCTAGCTCGAGTGAGCAGTACTTC.

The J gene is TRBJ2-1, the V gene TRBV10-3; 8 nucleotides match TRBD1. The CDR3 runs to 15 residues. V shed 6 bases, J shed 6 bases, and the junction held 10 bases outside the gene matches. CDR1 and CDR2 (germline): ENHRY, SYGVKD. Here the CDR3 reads CAIRNRDRQTNEQFF. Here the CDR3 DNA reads TGTGCCATCAGGAACCGGGACAGGCAAACCAATGAGCAGTTCTTC.

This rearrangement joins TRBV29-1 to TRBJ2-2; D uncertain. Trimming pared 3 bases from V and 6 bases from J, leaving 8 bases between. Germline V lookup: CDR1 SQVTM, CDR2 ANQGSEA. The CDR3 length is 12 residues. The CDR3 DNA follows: TGCAGCGTTGATCTGGGCCCCGGGGAGCTGTTTTTT. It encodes CSVDLGPGELFF.

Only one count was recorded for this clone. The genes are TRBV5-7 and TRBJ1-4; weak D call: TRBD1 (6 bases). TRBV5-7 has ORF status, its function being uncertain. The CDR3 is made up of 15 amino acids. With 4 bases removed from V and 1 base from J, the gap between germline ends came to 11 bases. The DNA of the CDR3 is TGTGCCAGCAGCCCCCACAGGGTAACTAATGAAAAACTGTTTTTT. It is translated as CASSPHRVTNEKLFF.

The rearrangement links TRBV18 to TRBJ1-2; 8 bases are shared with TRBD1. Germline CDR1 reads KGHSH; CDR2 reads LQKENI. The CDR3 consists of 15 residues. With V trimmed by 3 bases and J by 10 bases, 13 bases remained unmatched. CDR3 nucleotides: TGTGCCAGCTCACCCCCCTCCGTGACAGGGGTTGACTACACCTTC. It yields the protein CASSPPSVTGVDYTF.

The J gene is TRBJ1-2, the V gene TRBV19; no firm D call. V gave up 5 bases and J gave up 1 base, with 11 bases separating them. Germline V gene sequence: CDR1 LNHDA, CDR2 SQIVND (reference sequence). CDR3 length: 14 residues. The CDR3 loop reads CASSRERLNYGYTF. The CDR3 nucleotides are TGTGCCAGTAGTCGGGAGAGACTTAACTATGGCTACACCTTC.

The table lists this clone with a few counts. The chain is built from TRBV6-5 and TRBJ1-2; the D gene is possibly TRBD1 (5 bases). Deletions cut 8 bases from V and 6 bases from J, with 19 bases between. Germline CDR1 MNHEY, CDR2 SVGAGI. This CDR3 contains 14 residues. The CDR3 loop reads CASSGGGTIDGYTF. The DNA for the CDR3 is TGTGCCAGCTCCGGGGGGGGGACGATCGATGGCTACACCTTC.

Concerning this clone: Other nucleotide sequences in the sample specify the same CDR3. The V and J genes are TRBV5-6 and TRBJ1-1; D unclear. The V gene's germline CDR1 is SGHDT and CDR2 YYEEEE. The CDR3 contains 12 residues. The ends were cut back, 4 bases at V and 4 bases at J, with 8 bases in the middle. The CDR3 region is CASSLRGTEAFF. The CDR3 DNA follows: TGTGCCAGCAGCCTTCGGGGCACTGAAGCTTTCTTT.

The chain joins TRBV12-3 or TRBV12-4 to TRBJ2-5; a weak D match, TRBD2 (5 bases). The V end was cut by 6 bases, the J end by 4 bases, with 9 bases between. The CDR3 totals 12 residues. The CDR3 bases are TGTGCCAGCAGCCGCGCGGGAGAGACCCAGTACTTC. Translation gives CASSRAGETQYF.

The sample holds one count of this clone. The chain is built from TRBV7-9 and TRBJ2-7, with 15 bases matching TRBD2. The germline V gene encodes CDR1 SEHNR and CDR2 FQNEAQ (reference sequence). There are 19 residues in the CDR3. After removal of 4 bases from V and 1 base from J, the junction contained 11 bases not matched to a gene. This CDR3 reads CASSSNRAGTSGGSYEQYF. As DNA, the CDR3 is TGTGCCAGCAGCTCAAATAGGGCGGGGACTAGCGGGGGGTCCTACGAGCAGTACTTC.

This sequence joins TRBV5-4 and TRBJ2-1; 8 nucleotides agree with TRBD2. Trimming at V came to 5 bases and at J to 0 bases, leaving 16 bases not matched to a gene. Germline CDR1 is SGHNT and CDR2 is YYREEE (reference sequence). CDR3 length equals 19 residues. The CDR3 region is CASSPGGLSGWVSYNEQFF. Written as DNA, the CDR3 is TGTGCCAGCAGTCCGGGAGGGCTCTCAGGTTGGGTCTCCTACAATGAGCAGTTCTTC.

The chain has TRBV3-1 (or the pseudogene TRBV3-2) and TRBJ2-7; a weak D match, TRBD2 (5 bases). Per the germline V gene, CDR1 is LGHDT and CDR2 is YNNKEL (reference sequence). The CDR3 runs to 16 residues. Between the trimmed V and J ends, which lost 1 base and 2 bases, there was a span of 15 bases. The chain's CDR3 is CASSQVVETIPYEQYF. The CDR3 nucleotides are TGTGCCAGCAGCCAAGTGGTGGAGACTATACCCTACGAGCAGTACTTC.

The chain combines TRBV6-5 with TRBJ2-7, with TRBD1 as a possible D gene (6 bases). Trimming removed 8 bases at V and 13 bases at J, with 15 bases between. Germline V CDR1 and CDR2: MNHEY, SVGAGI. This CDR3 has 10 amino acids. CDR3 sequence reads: CASGRDTSYF. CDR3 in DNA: TGTGCCAGCGGCCGGGACACCTCTTACTTC.

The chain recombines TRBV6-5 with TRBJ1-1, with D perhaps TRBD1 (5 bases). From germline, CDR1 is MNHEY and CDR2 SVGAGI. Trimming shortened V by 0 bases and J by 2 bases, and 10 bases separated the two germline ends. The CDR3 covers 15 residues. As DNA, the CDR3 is TGTGCCAGCAGTTACTCGCAAGGGGCCAACACTGAAGCTTTCTTT. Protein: CASSYSQGANTEAFF.

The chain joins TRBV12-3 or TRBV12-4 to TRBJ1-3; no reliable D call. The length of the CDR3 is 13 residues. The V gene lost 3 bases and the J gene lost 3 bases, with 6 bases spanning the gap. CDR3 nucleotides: TGTGCCAGCAGTTTGTATAATGGAAACACCATATATTTT. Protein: CASSLYNGNTIYF.

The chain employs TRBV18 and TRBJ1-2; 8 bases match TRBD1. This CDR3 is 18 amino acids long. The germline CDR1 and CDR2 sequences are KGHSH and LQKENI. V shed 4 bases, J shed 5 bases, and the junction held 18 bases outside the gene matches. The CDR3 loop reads CASSLLPSDRANRYGYTF. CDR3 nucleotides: TGTGCCAGCTCACTACTCCCCTCGGACAGGGCAAATAGATATGGCTACACCTTC.

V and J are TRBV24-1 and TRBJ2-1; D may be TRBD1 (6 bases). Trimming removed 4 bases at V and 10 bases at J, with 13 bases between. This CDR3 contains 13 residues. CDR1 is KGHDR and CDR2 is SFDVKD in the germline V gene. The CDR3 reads CATSEDRYEEQFF. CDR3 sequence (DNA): TGTGCCACCAGTGAAGACAGGTATGAGGAGCAGTTCTTC.

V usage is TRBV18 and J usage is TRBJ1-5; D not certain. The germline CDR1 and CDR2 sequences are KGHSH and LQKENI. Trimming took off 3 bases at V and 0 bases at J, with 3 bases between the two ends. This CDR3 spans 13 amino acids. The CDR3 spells CASSPYSNQPQHF. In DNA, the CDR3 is TGTGCCAGCTCACCCTATAGCAATCAGCCCCAGCATTTT.

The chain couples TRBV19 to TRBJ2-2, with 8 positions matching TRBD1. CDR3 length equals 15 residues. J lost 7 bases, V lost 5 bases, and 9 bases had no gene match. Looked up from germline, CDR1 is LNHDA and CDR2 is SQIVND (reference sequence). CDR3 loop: CASSVGQGLVGELFF. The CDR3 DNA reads TGTGCCAGTAGTGTCGGACAGGGTTTGGTCGGGGAGCTGTTTTTT.

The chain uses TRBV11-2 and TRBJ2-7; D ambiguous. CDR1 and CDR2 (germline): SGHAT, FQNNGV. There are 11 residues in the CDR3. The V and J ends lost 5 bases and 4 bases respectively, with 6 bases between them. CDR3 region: CASSLKYEQYF. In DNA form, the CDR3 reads TGTGCCAGCAGCCTAAAATACGAGCAGTACTTC.

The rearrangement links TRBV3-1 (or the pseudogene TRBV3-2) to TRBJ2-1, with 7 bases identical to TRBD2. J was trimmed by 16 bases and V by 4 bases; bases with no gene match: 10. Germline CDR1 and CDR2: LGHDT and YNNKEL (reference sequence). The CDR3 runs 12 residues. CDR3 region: CASSRGTTSRFF. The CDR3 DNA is TGTGCCAGCAGCCGAGGGACTACCAGCCGATTCTTC.

The CDR3 region is CASSISTSSYEQYF. CDR3 DNA sequence: TGTGCCAGTAGTATATCGACTAGCTCCTACGAGCAGTACTTC. This chain connects TRBV19 to TRBJ2-7; D perhaps matches TRBD2 (6 bases). CDR3 length: 14 amino acids. V was clipped by 2 bases and J by 0 bases, with 8 bases between them. Germline V lookup: CDR1 LNHDA, CDR2 SQIVND (reference sequence).

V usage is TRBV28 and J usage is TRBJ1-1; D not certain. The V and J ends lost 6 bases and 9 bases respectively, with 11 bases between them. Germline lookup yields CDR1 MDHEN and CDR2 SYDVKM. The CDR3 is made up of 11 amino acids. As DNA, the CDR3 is TGTGCCAGCAGAGACACTAGAAAAGCTTTCTTT. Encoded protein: CASRDTRKAFF.

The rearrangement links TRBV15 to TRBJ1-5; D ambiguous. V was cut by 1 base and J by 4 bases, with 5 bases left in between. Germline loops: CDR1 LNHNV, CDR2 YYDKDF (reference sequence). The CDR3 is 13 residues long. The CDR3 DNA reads TGTGCCACCAGCAGAGTGAGTAATCAGCCCCAGCATTTT. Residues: CATSRVSNQPQHF.